This TCR beta chain was captured in a study of cytomegalovirus exposure and HLA in healthy donors. At the level of the study: According to later analysis, the same platform produced the roughly 130 validation and around 730 first-cohort repertoires. General study findings and limits: Using the classifier, cytomegalovirus status was reportedly diagnosed with high specificity and sensitivity. In vitro assays verified that three CMV-associated chains recognized CMV antigens specifically. The study recorded 164 TCR beta chains that were cytomegalovirus-associated.

CDR1 is GTSNPN, CDR2 SVGIG, per germline (reference sequence). V was cut by 2 bases and J by 5 bases, with 7 bases left in between. The CDR3 is 12 residues long. The data were produced by immunoSEQ multiplex PCR, yet TCRdb's version contains in-frame clones alone and is incomplete. Altogether more than 200,000 clones are present, less than 90% being singletons, with the ten largest covering 12%. With regard to this clone: The antigen remains unidentified.

Source material: PBMCs. The clonotype originates from a young man in good health and CMV-seropositive. The chain has TRBV30 and TRBJ2-1, with TRBD1 as a possible D gene (6 bases). CDR3 bases: TGTGCCTGGAGTCACAGGGACAATGAGCAGTTCTTC. Translating gives CAWSHRDNEQFF.